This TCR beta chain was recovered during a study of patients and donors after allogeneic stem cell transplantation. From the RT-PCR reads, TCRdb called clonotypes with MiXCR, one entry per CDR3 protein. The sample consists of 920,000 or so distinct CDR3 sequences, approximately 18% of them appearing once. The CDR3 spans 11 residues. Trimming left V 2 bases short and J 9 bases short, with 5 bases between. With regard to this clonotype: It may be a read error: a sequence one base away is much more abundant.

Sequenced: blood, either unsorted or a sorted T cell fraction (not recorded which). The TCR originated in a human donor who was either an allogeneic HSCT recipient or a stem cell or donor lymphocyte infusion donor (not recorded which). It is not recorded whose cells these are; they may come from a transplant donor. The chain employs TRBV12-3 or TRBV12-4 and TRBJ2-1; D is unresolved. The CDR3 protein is CASSLKFEQFF. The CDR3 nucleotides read TGTGCCAGCAGTTTAAAGTTTGAGCAGTTCTTC.